This T cell receptor beta chain was identified during a study of control samples from healthy donors and cancer patients. Repertoires were generated with immunoSEQ multiplex PCR, while TCRdb's copy carries only in-frame clones and drops some. This repertoire shows about 140,000 clones, about 89% found once; its top ten account for about 7.6%. Germline lookup yields CDR1 MNHEY and CDR2 SMNVEV (reference sequence). The V end was cut by 9 bases, the J end by 4 bases, with 18 bases between. The CDR3 spans 14 residues. This clone was detected once. The same CDR3 is also encoded by other DNA sequences in this sample.

The sequenced sample consisted of blood. The clonotype was recovered from a man aged 18 to 29 in good health. The chain recombines TRBV27 with TRBJ1-2; no reliable D call. CDR3 sequence: CASSPKQGGYGYTF. CDR3 nucleotides: TGTGCCAGTAGTCCAAAGCAAGGCGGCTATGGCTACACCTTC.